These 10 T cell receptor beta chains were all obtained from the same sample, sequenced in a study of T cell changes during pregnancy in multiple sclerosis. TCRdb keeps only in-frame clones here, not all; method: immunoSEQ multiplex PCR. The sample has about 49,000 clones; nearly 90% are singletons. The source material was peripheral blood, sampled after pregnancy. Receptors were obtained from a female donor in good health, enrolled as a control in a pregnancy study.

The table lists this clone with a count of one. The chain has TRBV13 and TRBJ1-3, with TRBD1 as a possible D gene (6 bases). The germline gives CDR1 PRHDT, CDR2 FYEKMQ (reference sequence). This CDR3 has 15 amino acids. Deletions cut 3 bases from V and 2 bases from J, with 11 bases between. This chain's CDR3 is CASSFRGGTGNTIYF. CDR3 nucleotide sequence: TGTGCCAGCAGCTTCAGGGGAGGGACTGGAAACACCATATATTTT.

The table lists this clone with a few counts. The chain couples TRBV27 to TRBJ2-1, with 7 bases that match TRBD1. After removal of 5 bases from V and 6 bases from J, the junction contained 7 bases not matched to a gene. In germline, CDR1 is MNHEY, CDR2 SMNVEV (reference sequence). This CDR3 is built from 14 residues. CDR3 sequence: CASSERQGSNEQFF. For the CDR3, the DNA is TGTGCCAGCAGTGAAAGACAGGGAAGCAATGAGCAGTTCTTC.

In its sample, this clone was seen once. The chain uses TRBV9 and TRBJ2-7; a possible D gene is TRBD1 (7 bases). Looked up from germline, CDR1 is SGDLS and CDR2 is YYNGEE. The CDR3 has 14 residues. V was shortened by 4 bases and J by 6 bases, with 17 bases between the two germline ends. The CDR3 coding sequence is TGTGCCAGCAGCTCCCGACAGGGAGGTACCGAGCAGTACTTC. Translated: CASSSRQGGTEQYF.

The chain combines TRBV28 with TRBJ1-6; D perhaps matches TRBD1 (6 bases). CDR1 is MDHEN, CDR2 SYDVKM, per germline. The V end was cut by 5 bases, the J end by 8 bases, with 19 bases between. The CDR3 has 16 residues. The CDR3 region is CASSLGHRLRYSPLHF. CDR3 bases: TGTGCCAGCAGTCTGGGACACCGTCTCCGATATTCACCCCTCCACTTT.

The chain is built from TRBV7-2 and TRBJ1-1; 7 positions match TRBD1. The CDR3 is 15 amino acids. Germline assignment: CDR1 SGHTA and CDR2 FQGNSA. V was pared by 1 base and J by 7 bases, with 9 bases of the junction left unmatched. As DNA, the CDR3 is TGTGCCAGCAGCTTAGAAGGACAGGCTGGGCTTGAAGCTTTCTTT. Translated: CASSLEGQAGLEAFF.

CDR3 loop: CASSENQEVAEAFF. The CDR3 DNA follows: TGTGCCAGCAGTGAAAACCAGGAGGTCGCTGAAGCTTTCTTT. The chain combines TRBV6-4 with TRBJ1-1; D is unclear. Germline CDR1 reads MRHNA; CDR2 reads SNTAGT. Trimming left V 3 bases short and J 6 bases short, with 14 bases between. There are 14 residues in the CDR3.

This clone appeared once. CDR3 coding DNA: TGTGCCAGCAGCCCGGGACAGCTCAATCAGCCCCAGCATTTT. Its protein product is CASSPGQLNQPQHF. The chain carries TRBV2 and TRBJ1-5; 7 nucleotides agree with TRBD1. Germline CDR1 SNHLY, CDR2 FYNNEI. The CDR3 has 14 amino acids. J gave up 3 bases and V 6 bases, and 5 bases lay outside the gene matches.

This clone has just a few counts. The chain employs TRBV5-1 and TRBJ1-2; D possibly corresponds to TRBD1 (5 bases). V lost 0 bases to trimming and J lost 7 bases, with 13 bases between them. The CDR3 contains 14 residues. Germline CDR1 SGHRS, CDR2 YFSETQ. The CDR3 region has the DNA TGCGCCAGCAGCTTGGAAGCGGGGGGTCGTGGCTACACCTTC. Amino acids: CASSLEAGGRGYTF.

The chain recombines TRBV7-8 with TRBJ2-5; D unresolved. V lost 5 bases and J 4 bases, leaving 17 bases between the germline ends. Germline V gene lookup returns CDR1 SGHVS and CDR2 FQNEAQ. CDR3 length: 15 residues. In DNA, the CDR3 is TGTGCCAGCAGCCCCCTCCTGAACCACGGAGAGACCCAGTACTTC. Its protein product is CASSPLLNHGETQYF.

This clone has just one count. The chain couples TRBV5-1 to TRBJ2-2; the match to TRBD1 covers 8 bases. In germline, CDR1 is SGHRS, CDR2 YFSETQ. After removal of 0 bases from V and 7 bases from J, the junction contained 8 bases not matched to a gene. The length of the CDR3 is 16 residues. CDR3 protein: CASSLAGQGAGGELFF. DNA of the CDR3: TGCGCCAGCAGCTTGGCCGGGCAGGGGGCTGGCGGGGAGCTGTTTTTT.